Below are 5 T cell receptor beta chains sequenced from a single sample in a study of blood T cell repertoires in COVID-19. Generated by immunoSEQ multiplex PCR, the TCRdb table keeps only in-frame clones and is missing some. The sample includes roughly 63,000 clones, nearly 90% seen only once; the top ten take about 8.1%. The source material was peripheral blood. The receptors were sampled from a man over 45 with active COVID-19.

This chain joins TRBV5-8 and TRBJ2-5, with 7 bases identical to TRBD1. CDR3 length equals 14 residues. With 4 bases clipped from V and 9 bases from J, the junction kept 12 bases outside the gene matches. CDR1 is SGHTS, CDR2 YDEGEE, per germline. DNA of the CDR3: TGTGCCAGCAGCCGTACAGCAGACAGGGCGGCCCAGTACTTC. Translating gives CASSRTADRAAQYF.

V and J are TRBV5-6 and TRBJ1-1; a weak D match, TRBD1 (6 bases). Trimming left V 0 bases short and J 5 bases short, with 11 bases between. This CDR3 has 14 residues. Germline-derived CDR1 and CDR2 are SGHDT and YYEEEE. CDR3 sequence reads: CASSLDAGATEAFF. CDR3 DNA sequence: TGTGCCAGCAGCTTGGACGCAGGGGCTACTGAAGCTTTCTTT.

This clone was counted a few times. The gene calls are TRBV4-3 and TRBJ1-6, with a possible D match to TRBD1 (5 bases). CDR1 and CDR2 from the germline V gene are LGHNA and YSLEER. The V and J ends lost 4 bases and 6 bases respectively, with 13 bases between them. The CDR3 has 15 residues. CDR3 sequence (DNA): TGCGCCAGCAGCCTAGTAGTCCAGGGTAATTCACCCCTCCACTTT. This translates into CASSLVVQGNSPLHF.

This clone has more than one count but fewer than ten. The chain carries TRBV4-1 and TRBJ1-2; 7 bases align to TRBD1. This CDR3 spans 16 amino acids. CDR1 MGHRA and CDR2 YSYEKL come from the germline V gene. V shed 3 bases and J 3 bases; nucleotides not matched to a gene: 10. CDR3 in DNA: TGCGCCAGCAGCCAGCCGATAGGGGGCGCCTACTATGGCTACACCTTC. Translation: CASSQPIGGAYYGYTF.

The chain links TRBV5-4 to TRBJ1-2, with D unresolved. Germline V CDR1 and CDR2: SGHNT, YYREEE (reference sequence). V lost 0 bases, J lost 10 bases, and 13 bases lay in between. The CDR3 spans 13 residues. The CDR3 reads CASSLDEAGLYTF. CDR3 DNA sequence: TGTGCCAGCAGCTTGGACGAAGCGGGCCTCTACACCTTC.